Detailed here is one TCR beta chain. Its antigen is as yet unknown. This entry comes from a study of T cells in localized non-small cell lung cancer. Study findings and constraints: Tumor samples were not multi-region, leaving intratumor heterogeneity unexcluded.

CDR3 size: 17 residues. This table comes from immunoSEQ multiplex PCR, and its TCRdb copy is limited to in-frame clones, with some not included. The sample yields 890 or so clones, 23% seen once. V is TRBV1 and J is TRBJ2-3; the table's D call, TRBD2, was not checked against the DNA. TRBV1 is a known pseudogene. Sequenced material: normal lung tissue next to the tumor, taken before any cancer treatment. The receptor's source is a woman aged 40 to 75 with stage III lung adenocarcinoma. DNA of the CDR3: TGCACCAGTACCGGGACTAGTGGCCCCTTTGGCACAGATACGCAGTATTTT. It is translated as CTSTGTSGPFGTDTQYF.